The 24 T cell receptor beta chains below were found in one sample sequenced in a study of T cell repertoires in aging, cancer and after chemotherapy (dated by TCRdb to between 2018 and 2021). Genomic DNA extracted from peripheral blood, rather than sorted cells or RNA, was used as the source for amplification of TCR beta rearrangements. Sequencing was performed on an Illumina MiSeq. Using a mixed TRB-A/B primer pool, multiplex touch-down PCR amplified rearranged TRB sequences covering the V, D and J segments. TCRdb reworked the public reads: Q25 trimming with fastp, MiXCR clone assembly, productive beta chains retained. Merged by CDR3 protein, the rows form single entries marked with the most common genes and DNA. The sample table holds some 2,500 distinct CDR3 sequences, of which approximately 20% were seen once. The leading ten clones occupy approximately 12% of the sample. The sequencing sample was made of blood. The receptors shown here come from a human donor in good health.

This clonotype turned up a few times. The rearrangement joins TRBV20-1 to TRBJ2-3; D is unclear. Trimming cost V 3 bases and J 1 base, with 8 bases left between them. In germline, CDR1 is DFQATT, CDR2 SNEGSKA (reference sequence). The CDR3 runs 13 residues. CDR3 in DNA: TGCAGTGCTAGTAGCTCCCGCACAGATACGCAGTATTTT. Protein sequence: CSASSSRTDTQYF.

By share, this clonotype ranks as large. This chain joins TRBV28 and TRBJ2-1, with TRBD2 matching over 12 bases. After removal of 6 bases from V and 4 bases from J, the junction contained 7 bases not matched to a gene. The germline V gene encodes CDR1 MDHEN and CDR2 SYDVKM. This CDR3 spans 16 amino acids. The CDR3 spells CASSQTGTSGYNEQFF. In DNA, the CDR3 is TGTGCCAGCAGCCAAACTGGGACTAGCGGGTACAATGAGCAGTTCTTC.

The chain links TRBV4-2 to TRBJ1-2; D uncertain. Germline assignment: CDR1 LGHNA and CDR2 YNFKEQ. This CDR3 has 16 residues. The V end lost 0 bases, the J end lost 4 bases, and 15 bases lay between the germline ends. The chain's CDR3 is CASSQDRRGSLYGYTF. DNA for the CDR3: TGTGCCAGCAGCCAAGACAGGAGAGGATCCCTCTATGGCTACACCTTC.

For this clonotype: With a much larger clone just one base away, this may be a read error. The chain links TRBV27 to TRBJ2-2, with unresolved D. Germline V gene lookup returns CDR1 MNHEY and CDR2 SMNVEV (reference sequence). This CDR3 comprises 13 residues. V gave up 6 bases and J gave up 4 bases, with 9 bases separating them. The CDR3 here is CASSPQPTGELFF. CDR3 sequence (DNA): TGTGCCAGCAGCCCCCAACCCACCGGGGAGCTGTTTTTT.

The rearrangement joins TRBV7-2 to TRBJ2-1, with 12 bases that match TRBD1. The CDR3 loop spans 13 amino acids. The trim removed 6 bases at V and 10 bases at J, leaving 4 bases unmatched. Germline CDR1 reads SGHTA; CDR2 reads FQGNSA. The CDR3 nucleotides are TGTGCCAGCAGGCCAGGGACAGGGGGCGAGCAGTTCTTC. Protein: CASRPGTGGEQFF.

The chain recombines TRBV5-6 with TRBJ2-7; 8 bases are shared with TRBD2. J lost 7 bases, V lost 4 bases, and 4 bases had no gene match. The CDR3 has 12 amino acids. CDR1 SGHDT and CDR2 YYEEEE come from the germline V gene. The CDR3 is CASSTGGREQYF. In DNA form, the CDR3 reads TGTGCCAGCAGCACGGGGGGGCGTGAGCAGTACTTC.

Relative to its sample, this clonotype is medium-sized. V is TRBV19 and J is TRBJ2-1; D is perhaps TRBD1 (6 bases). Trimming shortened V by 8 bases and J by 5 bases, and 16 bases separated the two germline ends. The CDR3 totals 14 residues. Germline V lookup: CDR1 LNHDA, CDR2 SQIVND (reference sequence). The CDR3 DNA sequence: TGTGCCAGTTCCCGCGTCGAGGGGGACAATGAGCAGTTCTTC. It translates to CASSRVEGDNEQFF.

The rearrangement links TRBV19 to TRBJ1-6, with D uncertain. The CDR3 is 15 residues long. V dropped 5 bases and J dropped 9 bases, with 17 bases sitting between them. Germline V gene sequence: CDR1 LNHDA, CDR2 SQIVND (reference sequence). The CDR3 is CASSSDTVGVSPLHF. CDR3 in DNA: TGTGCCAGTAGTTCAGACACCGTCGGCGTTTCACCCCTCCACTTT.

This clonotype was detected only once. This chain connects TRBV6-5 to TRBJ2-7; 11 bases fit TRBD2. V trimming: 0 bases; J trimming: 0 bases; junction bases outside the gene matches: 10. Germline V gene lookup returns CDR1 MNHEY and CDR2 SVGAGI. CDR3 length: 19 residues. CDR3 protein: CASSYSSLAGGPSSYEQYF. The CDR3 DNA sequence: TGTGCCAGCAGTTACTCCTCCCTAGCGGGGGGACCGAGCTCCTACGAGCAGTACTTC.

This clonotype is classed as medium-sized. The DNA of the CDR3 is TGTGCCAGCACCAAGTTGGGGGATCAGCCCCAGCATTTT. This sequence encodes CASTKLGDQPQHF. V and J are TRBV6-5 and TRBJ1-5; maybe TRBD1 (5 bases). This CDR3 contains 13 residues. Between the trimmed V and J ends, which lost 7 bases and 5 bases, there was a span of 12 bases. Germline V gives CDR1 MNHEY, CDR2 SVGAGI.

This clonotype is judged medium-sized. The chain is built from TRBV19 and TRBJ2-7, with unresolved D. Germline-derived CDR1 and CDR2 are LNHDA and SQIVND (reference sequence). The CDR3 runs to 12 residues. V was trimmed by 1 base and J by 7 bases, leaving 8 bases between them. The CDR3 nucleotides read TGTGCCAGTAGTATAGCGGCTGGGGAGCAGTACTTC. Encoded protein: CASSIAAGEQYF.

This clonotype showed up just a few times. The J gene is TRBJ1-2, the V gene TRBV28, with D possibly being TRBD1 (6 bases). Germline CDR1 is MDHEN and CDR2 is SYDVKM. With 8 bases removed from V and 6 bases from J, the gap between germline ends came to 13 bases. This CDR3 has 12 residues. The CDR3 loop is CASGTGTNGYTF. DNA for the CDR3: TGTGCCAGCGGTACAGGGACCAATGGCTACACCTTC.

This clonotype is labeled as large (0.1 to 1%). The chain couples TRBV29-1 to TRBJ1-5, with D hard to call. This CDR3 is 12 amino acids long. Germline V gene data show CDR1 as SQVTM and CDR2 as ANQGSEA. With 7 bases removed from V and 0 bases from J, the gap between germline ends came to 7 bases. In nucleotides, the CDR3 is TGCAGCGCCAGCAATAGCAATCAGCCCCAGCATTTT. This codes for CSASNSNQPQHF. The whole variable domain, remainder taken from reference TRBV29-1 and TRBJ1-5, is SAVISQKPSRDICQRGTSLTIQCQVDSQVTMMFWYRQQPGQSLTLIATANQGSEATYESGFVIDKFPISRPNLTFSTLTVSNMSPEDSSIYLCSASNSNQPQHFGDGTRLSIL.

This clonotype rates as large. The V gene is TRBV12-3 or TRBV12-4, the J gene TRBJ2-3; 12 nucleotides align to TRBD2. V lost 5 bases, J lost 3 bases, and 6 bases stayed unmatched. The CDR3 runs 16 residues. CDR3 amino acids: CASSPSGGGGTDTQYF. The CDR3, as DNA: TGTGCCAGCAGTCCTAGCGGGGGGGGGGGAACAGATACGCAGTATTTT.

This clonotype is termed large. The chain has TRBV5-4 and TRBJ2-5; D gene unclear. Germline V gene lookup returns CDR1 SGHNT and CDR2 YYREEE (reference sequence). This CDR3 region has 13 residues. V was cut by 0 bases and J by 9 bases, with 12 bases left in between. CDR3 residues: CASSLGHYEAQYF. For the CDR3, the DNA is TGTGCCAGCAGCTTGGGCCATTACGAGGCCCAGTACTTC.

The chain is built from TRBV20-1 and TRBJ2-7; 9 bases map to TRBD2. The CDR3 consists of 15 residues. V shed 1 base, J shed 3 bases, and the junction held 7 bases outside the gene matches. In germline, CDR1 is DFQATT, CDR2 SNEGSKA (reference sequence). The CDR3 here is CSARAGSSGDYEQYF. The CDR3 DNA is TGCAGTGCTAGAGCAGGGTCTAGCGGGGACTACGAGCAGTACTTC.

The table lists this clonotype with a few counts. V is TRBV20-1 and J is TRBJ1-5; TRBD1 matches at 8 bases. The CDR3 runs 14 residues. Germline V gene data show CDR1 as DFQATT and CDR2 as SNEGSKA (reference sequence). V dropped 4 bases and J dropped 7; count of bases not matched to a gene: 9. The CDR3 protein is CSATRQGRGQPQHF. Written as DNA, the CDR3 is TGCAGTGCTACCCGACAGGGGCGGGGACAGCCCCAGCATTTT.

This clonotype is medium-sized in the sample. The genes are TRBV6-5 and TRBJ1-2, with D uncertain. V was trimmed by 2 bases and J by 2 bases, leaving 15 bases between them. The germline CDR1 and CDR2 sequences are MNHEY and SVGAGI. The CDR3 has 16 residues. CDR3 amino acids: CASSYDSAQLNYGYTF. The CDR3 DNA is TGTGCCAGCAGTTACGATTCGGCACAGCTGAACTATGGCTACACCTTC.

The CDR3 is CASSYGSPRTGSGQPQHF. CDR3 in DNA: TGTGCCAGCAGTTACGGTTCTCCCCGGACAGGCTCAGGGCAGCCCCAGCATTTT. V usage is TRBV6-5 and J usage is TRBJ1-5; TRBD1 matches 7 bases. The J segment lost 7 bases and the V segment lost 2 bases, leaving 17 bases of the junction unmatched. This CDR3 has 18 amino acids. From germline, CDR1 is MNHEY and CDR2 SVGAGI.

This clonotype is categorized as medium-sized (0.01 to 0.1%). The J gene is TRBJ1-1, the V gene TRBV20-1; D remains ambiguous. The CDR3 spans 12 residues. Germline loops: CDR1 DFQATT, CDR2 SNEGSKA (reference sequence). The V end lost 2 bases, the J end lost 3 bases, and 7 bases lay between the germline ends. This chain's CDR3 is CSARQMDTEAFF. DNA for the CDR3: TGCAGTGCTAGACAGATGGACACTGAAGCTTTCTTT.

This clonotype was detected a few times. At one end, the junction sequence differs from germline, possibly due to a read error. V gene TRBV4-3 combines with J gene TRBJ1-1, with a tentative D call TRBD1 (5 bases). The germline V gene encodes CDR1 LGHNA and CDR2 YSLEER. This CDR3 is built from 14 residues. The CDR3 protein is CASSPDSPRVGAFF. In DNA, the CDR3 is TGTGCCAGCAGCCCCGACAGTCCTAGGGTTGGAGCTTTCTTT.

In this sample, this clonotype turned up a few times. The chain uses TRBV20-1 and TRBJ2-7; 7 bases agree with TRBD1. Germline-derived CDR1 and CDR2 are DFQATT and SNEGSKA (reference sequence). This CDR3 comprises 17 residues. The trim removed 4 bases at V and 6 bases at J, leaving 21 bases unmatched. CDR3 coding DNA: TGCAGTGCTATGGGACAGCTTAACAGGGGTAAACTACTCGAGCAGTACTTC. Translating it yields CSAMGQLNRGKLLEQYF.

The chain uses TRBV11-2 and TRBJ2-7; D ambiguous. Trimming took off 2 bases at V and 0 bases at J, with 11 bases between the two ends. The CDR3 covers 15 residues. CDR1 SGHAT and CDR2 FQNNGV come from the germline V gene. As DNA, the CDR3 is TGTGCCAGCAGCTTAAGGCGGAGCCCCTCCTACGAGCAGTACTTC. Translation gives CASSLRRSPSYEQYF.

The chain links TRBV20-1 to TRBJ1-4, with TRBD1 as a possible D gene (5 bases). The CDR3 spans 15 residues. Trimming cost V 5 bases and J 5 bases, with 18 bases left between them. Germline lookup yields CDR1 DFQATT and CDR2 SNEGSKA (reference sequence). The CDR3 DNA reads TGCAGTGCTCCCCGAGGGTCAGGGAACAATGAAAAACTGTTTTTT. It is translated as CSAPRGSGNNEKLFF.